Described below is a single TCR beta chain sequence and its context. Its matching antigen is unknown. This entry belongs to a study of shared clonotypes between healthy human individuals. Study background: Per donor, three plates held CD4 naive cells, three held CD4 memory, two held CD8 naive and one held CD8 memory. General study points: Larger estimated richness was generally seen in naive subsets than in memory subsets.

CDR1 is SGHRS and CDR2 is YFSETQ in the germline V gene. This CDR3 has 15 residues. V was clipped by 0 bases and J by 1 base, with 10 bases between them. Original processing methods: There were no quality scores in the junction-only immunoSEQ sequences, so filtering differed. Clones were sequenced by immunoSEQ multiplex PCR, and TCRdb holds only the in-frame ones, with some missing. That table furnishes V, J and clone size, whereas the DNA furnished D and trimming. The sample holds around 2.1 million clones, 93% seen once. Positive CCR7 selection of CD45RO-negative cells yielded the naive CD8 cells, and terminally differentiated effector memory CD45RA+ cells were excluded.

V is TRBV5-1 and J is TRBJ1-1; D gene uncertain. This receptor was identified in a man aged 18 to 29 in good health. Some clones in this sample may be carry-over from other donors' samples. The sequenced material came from naive CD8+ T cells from PBMCs. For the CDR3, the DNA is TGCGCCAGCAGCTTGGAGGCGGTACCGAACACTGAAGCTTTCTTT. Its protein is CASSLEAVPNTEAFF.